This T cell receptor beta chain was sequenced for a study of T cell responses to AZD1222 COVID-19 vaccine. Some second doses came at about 4 weeks and others at about 12 weeks; these were pooled. As regards this clone: Antigen specificity is unknown.

Findings and limits, study-wide: The donor group comprised mostly white British people and more females; the analysis possibly underestimated clonal diversity. All repertoire sampling was performed exclusively after the peak T cell response.

Clones were read by immunoSEQ multiplex PCR, and TCRdb kept only the in-frame ones, dropping some. Here the sample spans 150,000 or so clones, 85% to 95% being singletons. The CDR3 runs to 11 residues. The V gene lost 5 bases and the J gene lost 2 bases, with 4 bases spanning the gap. Germline loops: CDR1 ENHRY, CDR2 SYGVKD. The chain combines TRBV10-3 with TRBJ2-7; D uncertain. This sample comprised peripheral blood, obtained 28 days after the second AZD1222 dose. This clonotype was sampled from an adult who received the AZD1222 COVID-19 vaccine. CDR3 nucleotide sequence: TGTGCCATCAGTTCCGCCTACGAGCAGTACTTC. Amino acid sequence: CAISSAYEQYF.